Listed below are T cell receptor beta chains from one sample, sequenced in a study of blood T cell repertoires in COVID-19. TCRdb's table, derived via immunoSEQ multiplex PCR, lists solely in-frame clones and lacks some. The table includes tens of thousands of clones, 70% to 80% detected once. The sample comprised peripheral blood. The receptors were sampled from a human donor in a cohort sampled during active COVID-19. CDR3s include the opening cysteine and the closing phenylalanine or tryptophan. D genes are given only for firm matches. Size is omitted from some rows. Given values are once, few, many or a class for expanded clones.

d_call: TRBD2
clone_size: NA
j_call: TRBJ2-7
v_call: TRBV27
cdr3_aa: CASSLRTSGKRVSYEQYF
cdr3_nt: TGTGCCAGCAGTTTAAGGACTAGCGGGAAGAGGGTATCCTACGAGCAGTACTTC

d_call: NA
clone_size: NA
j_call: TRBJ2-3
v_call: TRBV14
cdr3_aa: CASSQQVIANSRTDTQYF
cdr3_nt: TGTGCCAGCAGCCAGCAAGTCATCGCGAACAGTCGCACAGATACGCAGTATTTT

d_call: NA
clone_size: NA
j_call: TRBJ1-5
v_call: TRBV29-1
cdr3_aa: CSVEILGDGYQPQHF
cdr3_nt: TGCAGCGTTGAAATTCTAGGGGATGGGTATCAGCCCCAGCATTTT

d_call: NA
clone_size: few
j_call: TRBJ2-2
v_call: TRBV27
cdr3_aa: CASSLTGNTGELFF
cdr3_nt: TGTGCCAGCAGTTTAACAGGGAACACCGGGGAGCTGTTTTTT

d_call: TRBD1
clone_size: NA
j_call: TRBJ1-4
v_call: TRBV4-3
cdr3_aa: CASSQGDSRYEKLFF
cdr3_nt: TGCGCCAGCAGCCAAGGGGACAGCAGATATGAAAAACTGTTTTTT

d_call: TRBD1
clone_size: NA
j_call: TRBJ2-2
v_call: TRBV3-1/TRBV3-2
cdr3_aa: CASSRIRDRGTGELFF
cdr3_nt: TGTGCCAGCAGCCGCATTCGGGACAGGGGCACCGGGGAGCTGTTTTTT

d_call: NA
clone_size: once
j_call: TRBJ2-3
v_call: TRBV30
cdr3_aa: CAWARDFTDTQYF
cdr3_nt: TGTGCCTGGGCCAGGGACTTCACAGATACGCAGTATTTT

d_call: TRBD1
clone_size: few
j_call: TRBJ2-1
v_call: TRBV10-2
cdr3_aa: CASREGARYYNEQFF
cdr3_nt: TGCGCCAGCAGAGAGGGGGCGCGGTATTACAATGAGCAGTTCTTC

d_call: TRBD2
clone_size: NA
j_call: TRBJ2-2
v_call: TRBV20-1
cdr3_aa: CSASFAGVIAGELFF
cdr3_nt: TGCAGTGCTAGTTTTGCGGGAGTGATTGCCGGGGAGCTGTTTTTT

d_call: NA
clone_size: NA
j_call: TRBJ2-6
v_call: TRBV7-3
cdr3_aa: CASSSDSGANVLTF
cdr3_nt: TGTGCCAGCAGCTCAGACTCTGGGGCCAACGTCCTGACTTTC

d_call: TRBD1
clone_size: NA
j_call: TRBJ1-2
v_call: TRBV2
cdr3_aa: CASSFALPSTGVLGYTF
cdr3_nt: TGTGCCAGCAGTTTCGCCCTCCCTTCGACAGGGGTTTTGGGCTACACCTTC

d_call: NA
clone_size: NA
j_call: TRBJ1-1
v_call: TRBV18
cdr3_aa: CASSPYDNGGTEAFF
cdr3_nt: TGTGCCAGCTCACCATACGACAATGGGGGGACTGAAGCTTTCTTT

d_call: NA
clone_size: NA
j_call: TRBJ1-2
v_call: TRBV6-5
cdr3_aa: CASWDSGGSYGYTF
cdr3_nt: TGTGCCAGCTGGGACTCGGGGGGGTCCTATGGCTACACCTTC

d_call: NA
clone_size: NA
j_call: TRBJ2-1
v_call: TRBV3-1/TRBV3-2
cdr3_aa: CASSQPGEDEQFF
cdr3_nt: TGTGCCAGCAGCCAACCGGGGGAGGATGAGCAGTTCTTC

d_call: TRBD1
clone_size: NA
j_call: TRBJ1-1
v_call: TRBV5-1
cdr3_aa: CASSLAGQGTTEAFF
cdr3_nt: TGCGCCAGCAGCTTGGCGGGACAGGGGACCACTGAAGCTTTCTTT

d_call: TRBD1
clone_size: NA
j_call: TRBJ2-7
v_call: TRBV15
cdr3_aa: CATSRDPRTGGSYEQYF
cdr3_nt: TGTGCCACCAGCAGAGATCCGAGGACAGGGGGGTCCTACGAGCAGTACTTC

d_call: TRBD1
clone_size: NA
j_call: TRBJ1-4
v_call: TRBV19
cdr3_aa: CASSKRTGMNEKLFF
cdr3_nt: TGTGCCAGTAGTAAACGGACAGGGATGAATGAAAAACTGTTTTTT

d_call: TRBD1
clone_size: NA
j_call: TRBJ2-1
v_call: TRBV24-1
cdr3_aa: CATSDSSRTGGSWGEQFF
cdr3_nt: TGTGCCACCAGTGATTCTAGCAGGACAGGGGGCTCGTGGGGGGAGCAGTTCTTC

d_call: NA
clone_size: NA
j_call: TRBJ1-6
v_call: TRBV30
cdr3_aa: CAWTPTGGLSPLHF
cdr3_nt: TGTGCCTGGACTCCAACCGGAGGACTCTCACCCCTCCACTTT

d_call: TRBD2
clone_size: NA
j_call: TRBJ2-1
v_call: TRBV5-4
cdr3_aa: CASSKGAGEYNEQFF
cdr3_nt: TGTGCCAGCAGCAAAGGAGCGGGAGAGTACAATGAGCAGTTCTTC

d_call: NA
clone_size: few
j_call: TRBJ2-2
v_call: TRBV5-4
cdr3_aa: CASSRNTGELFF
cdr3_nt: TGTGCCAGCAGCCGTAACACCGGGGAGCTGTTTTTT

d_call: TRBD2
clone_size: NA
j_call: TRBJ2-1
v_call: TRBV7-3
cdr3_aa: CASSLGLAGPDEQFF
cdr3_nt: TGTGCCAGCAGCCTTGGACTAGCGGGACCAGATGAGCAGTTCTTC

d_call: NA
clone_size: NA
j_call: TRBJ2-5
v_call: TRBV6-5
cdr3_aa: CASRRRSHQETQYF
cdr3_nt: TGTGCCAGCAGAAGGAGGAGCCACCAAGAGACCCAGTACTTC

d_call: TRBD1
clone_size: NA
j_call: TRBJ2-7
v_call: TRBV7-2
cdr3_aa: CASSLVSGTGTGEQYF
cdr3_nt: TGTGCCAGCAGCTTAGTTTCTGGGACAGGGACTGGCGAGCAGTACTTC

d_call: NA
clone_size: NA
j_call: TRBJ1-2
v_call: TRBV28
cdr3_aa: CASSLGGPSTNYGYTF
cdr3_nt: TGTGCCAGCAGCTTGGGAGGGCCATCGACTAACTATGGCTACACCTTC

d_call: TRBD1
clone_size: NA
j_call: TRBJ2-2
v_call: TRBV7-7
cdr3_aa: CASSWTGTGTGELFF
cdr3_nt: TGTGCCAGCAGCTGGACAGGAACGGGGACCGGGGAGCTGTTTTTT

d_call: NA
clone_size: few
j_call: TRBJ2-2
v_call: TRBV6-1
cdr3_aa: CASSERDTGELFF
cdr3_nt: TGTGCCAGCAGTGAGCGGGACACCGGGGAGCTGTTTTTT

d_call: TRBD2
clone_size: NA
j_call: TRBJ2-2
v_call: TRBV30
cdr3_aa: CAWIRTSVNTGELFF
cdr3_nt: TGTGCCTGGATTCGGACTAGCGTAAACACCGGGGAGCTGTTTTTT

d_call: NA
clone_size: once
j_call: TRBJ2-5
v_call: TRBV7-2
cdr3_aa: CASSLAPAKTQYF
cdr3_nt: TGTGCCAGCAGCTTAGCTCCCGCGAAGACCCAGTACTTC

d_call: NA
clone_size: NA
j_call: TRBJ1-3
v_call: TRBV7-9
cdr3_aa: CASSTQTAGNTIYF
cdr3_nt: TGTGCCAGCAGCACCCAGACAGCCGGGAACACCATATATTTT

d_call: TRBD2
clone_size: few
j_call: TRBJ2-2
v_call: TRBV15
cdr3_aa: CATSRGGGLAGVFGTGELFF
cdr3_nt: TGTGCCACCAGCAGAGGGGGGGGACTAGCGGGAGTATTCGGAACCGGGGAGCTGTTTTTT

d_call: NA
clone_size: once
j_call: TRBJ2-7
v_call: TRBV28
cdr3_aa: CASSDKTKISYEQYF
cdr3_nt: TGTGCCAGCAGTGATAAGACAAAGATCTCCTACGAGCAGTACTTC

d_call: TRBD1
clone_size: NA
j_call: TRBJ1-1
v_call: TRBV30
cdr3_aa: CAWRPKTGVGTEAFF
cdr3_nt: TGTGCCTGGAGGCCAAAGACAGGGGTGGGGACTGAAGCTTTCTTT

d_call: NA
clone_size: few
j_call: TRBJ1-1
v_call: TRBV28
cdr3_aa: CATTPRRGTEAFF
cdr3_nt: TGTGCCACCACCCCTCGAAGGGGGACTGAAGCTTTCTTT

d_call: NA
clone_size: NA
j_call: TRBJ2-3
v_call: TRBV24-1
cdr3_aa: CATSDPGHQSTDTQYF
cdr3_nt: TGTGCCACCAGTGACCCGGGACACCAGAGCACAGATACGCAGTATTTT

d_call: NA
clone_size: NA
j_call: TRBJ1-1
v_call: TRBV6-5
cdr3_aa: CASSYHRGGAGYEAFF
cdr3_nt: TGTGCCAGCAGTTACCATCGGGGGGGGGCTGGCTATGAAGCTTTCTTT

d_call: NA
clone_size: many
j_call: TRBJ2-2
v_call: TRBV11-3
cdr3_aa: CASSLTGELFF
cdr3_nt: TGTGCCAGCAGCCTAACCGGGGAGCTGTTTTTT

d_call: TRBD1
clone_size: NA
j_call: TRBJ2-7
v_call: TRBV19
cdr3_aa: CASSGGQGNTYEQYF
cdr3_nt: TGTGCCAGTAGTGGGGGACAGGGGAATACCTACGAGCAGTACTTC

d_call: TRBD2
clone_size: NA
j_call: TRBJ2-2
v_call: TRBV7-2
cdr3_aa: CASSSATSGRTGELFF
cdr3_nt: TGTGCCAGCAGCTCAGCAACTAGCGGCCGCACCGGGGAGCTGTTTTTT

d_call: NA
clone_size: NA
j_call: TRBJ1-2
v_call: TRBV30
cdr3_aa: CAWSDHQDGYTF
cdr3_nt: TGTGCCTGGAGTGACCACCAGGATGGCTACACCTTC

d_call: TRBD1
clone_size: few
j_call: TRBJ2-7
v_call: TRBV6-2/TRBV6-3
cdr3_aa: CASSLGQGIRGIEQYF
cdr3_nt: TGTGCCAGCAGCCTGGGACAGGGGATAAGAGGGATCGAGCAGTACTTC

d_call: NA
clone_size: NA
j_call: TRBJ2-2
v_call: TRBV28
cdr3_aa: CASRVGRGTNTGELFF
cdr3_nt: TGTGCCAGCAGAGTGGGCAGGGGTACGAACACCGGGGAGCTGTTTTTT

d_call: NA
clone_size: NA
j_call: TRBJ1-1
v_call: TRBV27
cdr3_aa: CASSFRGSAEAFF
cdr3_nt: TGTGCCAGCAGTTTCAGGGGATCGGCTGAAGCTTTCTTT

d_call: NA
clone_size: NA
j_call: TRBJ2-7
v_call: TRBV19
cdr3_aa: CASSTVSVTGYSSYEQYF
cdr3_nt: TGTGCCAGTAGTACCGTTTCCGTCACAGGTTATAGCTCCTACGAGCAGTACTTC

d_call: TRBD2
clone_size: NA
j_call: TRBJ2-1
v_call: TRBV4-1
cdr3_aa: CASSQVLAREAGNEQFF
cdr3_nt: TGCGCCAGCAGCCAAGTACTAGCGCGAGAGGCGGGCAATGAGCAGTTCTTC

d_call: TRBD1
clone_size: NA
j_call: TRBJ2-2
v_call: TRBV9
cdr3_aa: CASSLRGSNTGELFF
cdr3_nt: TGTGCCAGCAGCCTCAGGGGGTCGAACACCGGGGAGCTGTTTTTT

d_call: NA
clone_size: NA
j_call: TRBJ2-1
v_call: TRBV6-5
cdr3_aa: CASSLQIERDEQFF
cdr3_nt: TGTGCCAGCAGTCTTCAGATCGAGAGGGATGAGCAGTTCTTC

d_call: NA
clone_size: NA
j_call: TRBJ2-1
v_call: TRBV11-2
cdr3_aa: CASSKKDRYNEQFF
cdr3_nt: TGTGCCAGCAGCAAAAAGGACAGATACAATGAGCAGTTCTTC

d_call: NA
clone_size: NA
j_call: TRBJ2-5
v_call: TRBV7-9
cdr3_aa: CASSARGRGRQETQYF
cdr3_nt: TGTGCCAGCAGCGCGAGGGGCAGGGGGAGGCAAGAGACCCAGTACTTC

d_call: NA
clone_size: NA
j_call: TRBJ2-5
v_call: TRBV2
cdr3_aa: CASRQGPGETQYF
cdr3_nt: TGTGCCAGCAGACAGGGACCGGGGGAGACCCAGTACTTC